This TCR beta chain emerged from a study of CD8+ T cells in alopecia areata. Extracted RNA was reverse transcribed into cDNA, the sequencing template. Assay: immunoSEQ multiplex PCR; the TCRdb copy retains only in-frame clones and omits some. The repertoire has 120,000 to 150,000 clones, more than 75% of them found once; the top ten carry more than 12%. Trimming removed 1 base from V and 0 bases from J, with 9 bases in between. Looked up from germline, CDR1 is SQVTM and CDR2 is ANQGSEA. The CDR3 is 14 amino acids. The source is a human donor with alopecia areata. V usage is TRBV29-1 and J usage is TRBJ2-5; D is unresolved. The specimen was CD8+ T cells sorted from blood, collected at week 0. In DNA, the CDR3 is TGCAGCGTTGAAGGGGAACAAGACCAAGAGACCCAGTACTTC. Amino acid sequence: CSVEGEQDQETQYF.